This T cell receptor (beta chain) was captured in a study of T cells after yellow fever vaccination. MiXCR was run by TCRdb on the 5' RACE reads, yielding one entry per CDR3 protein. The sample records a few hundred thousand distinct CDR3 sequences, 6.9% being singletons. CDR3 length: 16 amino acids. The germline V gene has CDR1 SGHKS and CDR2 YYEKEE (reference sequence). V lost 4 bases, J lost 0 bases, and 13 bases lay in between. This clonotype was observed many times. This chain links TRBV5-5 with TRBJ1-4; a weak D match, TRBD1 (5 bases). The specimen comprised CD4+ T cells sorted from PBMCs, sampled 15 days after the yellow fever booster vaccination. The receptor's source is a man in his thirties or forties who received the YFV17D yellow fever vaccine. CDR3 in DNA: TGTGCCAGCAGCCCCCTCGGGACGGCAACTAATGAAAAACTGTTTTTT. Encoded protein: CASSPLGTATNEKLFF.